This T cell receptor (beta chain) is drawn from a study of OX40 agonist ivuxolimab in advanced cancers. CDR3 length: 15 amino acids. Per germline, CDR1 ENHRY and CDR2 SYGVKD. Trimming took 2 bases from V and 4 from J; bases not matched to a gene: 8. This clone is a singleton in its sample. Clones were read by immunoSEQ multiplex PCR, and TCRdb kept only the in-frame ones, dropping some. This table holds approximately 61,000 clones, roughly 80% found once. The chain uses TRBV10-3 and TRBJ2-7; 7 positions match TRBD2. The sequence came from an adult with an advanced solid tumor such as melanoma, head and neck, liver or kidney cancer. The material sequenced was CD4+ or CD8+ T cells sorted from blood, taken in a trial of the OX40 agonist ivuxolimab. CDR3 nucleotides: TGTGCCATCAGTGAGGGGGCTAGCGGACTTTACGAGCAGTACGTC. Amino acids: CAISEGASGLYEQYV.